The source of this TCR beta chain is a study of control samples from healthy donors and cancer patients. V shed 4 bases, J shed 4 bases, and the junction held 1 base outside the gene matches. The CDR3 has 13 amino acids. In germline, CDR1 is LGHDT, CDR2 YNNKEL (reference sequence). Generated by immunoSEQ multiplex PCR, the TCRdb table keeps only in-frame clones and is missing some. This table has about 85,000 clones, approximately 88% appearing once. Remarks on this clone: Different DNA sequences within this sample yield the same CDR3.

This chain joins TRBV3-1 (or the pseudogene TRBV3-2) and TRBJ1-1; 9 bases match TRBD1. This TCR came from a woman aged 60-75 years in good health. Specimen: blood. The CDR3 loop is CASSRQGGTEAFF. For the CDR3, the DNA is TGTGCCAGCAGCCGACAGGGGGGCACTGAAGCTTTCTTT.